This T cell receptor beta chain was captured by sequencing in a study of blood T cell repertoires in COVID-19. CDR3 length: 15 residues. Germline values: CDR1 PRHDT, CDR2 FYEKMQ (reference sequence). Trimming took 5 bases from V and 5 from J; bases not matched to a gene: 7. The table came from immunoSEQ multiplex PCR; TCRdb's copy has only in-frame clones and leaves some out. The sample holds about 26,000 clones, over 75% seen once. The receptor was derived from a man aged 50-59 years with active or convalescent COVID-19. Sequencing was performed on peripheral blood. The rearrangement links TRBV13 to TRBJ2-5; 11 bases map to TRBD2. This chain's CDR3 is CASSRSGRAQETQYF. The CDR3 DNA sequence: TGTGCCAGCAGCCGTAGCGGGAGGGCCCAGGAGACCCAGTACTTC.